These 30 T cell receptor beta chains originate from one sample sequenced in a study of T cells after yellow fever vaccination. TCRdb reanalysed the 5' RACE reads using MiXCR and keeps one entry per CDR3 protein. The sample includes about 320,000 distinct CDR3 sequences, approximately 4.3% seen only once; the top ten take roughly 19%. Specimen: PBMCs, collected 15 days after the yellow fever booster vaccination. The receptor set was obtained from a man aged 18 to 29 who received the YFV17D yellow fever vaccine.

This clonotype was counted ten times or more. This chain links TRBV6-5 with TRBJ1-1; D possibly corresponds to TRBD1 (6 bases). The CDR3 is 14 amino acids. Germline V lookup: CDR1 MNHEY, CDR2 SVGAGI. V shed 8 bases and J shed 0 bases, with 13 bases lying between them. As DNA, the CDR3 is TGTGCCAGCGGGAGGACAGAAATGAACACTGAAGCTTTCTTT. This codes for CASGRTEMNTEAFF.

The table lists this clonotype with a few counts. The CDR3 nucleotides are TGTGCCAGCAGTTTGGCGGGGGGGCGTGAGCAGTACTTC. Its protein is CASSLAGGREQYF. The V gene is TRBV12-3 or TRBV12-4, the J gene TRBJ2-7; 9 positions match TRBD2. The CDR3 loop spans 13 amino acids. With 3 bases clipped from V and 7 bases from J, the junction kept 4 bases outside the gene matches.

This clonotype appeared a few times. This CDR3 reads CASWDTPAGEQYF. CDR3 coding DNA: TGTGCCAGCTGGGACACCCCCGCTGGGGAGCAGTACTTC. The chain combines TRBV6-5 with TRBJ2-7; possibly TRBD1 for D (6 bases). CDR3 length: 13 residues. V was cut by 8 bases and J by 7 bases, with 18 bases left in between. Germline V lookup: CDR1 MNHEY, CDR2 SVGAGI.

This clonotype was seen more than once but under ten times. The chain employs TRBV7-7 and TRBJ2-2; D perhaps matches TRBD1 (6 bases). Germline loops: CDR1 SSHAT, CDR2 FNYEAQ (reference sequence). CDR3 length: 15 amino acids. V shed 8 bases and J shed 4 bases, with 17 bases lying between them. The CDR3 DNA follows: TGTGCCAGCGCCCGTGGCAGGGGCGGCACCGGGGAGCTGTTTTTT. It yields the protein CASARGRGGTGELFF.

The chain uses TRBV14 and TRBJ2-1; TRBD1 is a possible D gene (6 bases). Germline lookup yields CDR1 SGHDN and CDR2 FVKESK. V shed 5 bases and J shed 2 bases, with 16 bases lying between them. The CDR3 runs to 16 residues. The CDR3 DNA is TGTGCCAGCAGCACCCAGGGGACCAACGCCTACAATGAGCAGTTCTTC. Its protein product is CASSTQGTNAYNEQFF.

The CDR3 sequence is CASSHPGSGEQFF. In DNA, the CDR3 is TGTGCCAGCAGCCACCCAGGATCGGGTGAGCAGTTCTTC. This chain connects TRBV14 to TRBJ2-1, with D unresolved. The CDR3 totals 13 residues. Germline V gives CDR1 SGHDN, CDR2 FVKESK. V lost 3 bases, J lost 9 bases, and 12 bases lay in between.

A remark on this clonotype: It is likely a read error, because the conserved phenylalanine at the end of the CDR3 is missing. This chain joins TRBV7-9 and TRBJ1-6, with 9 bases aligning to TRBD1. After removal of 2 bases from V and 8 bases from J, the junction contained 1 base not matched to a gene. The CDR3 totals 14 residues. Germline V CDR1 and CDR2: SEHNR, FQNEAQ (reference sequence). The CDR3 reads CASSLRTGDSPLHL. In DNA form, the CDR3 reads TGTGCCAGCAGCTTAAGGACAGGGGATTCACCCCTCCACCTT.

This clonotype was detected many times. The chain has TRBV5-1 and TRBJ1-4; tentative D call: TRBD1 (5 bases). Germline V gene sequence: CDR1 SGHRS, CDR2 YFSETQ. V was trimmed by 4 bases and J by 4 bases, leaving 20 bases between them. This CDR3 has 17 residues. The CDR3 reads CASSPLPQDNLNEKLFF. The CDR3 DNA reads TGCGCCAGCAGCCCCCTTCCTCAGGACAACCTTAATGAAAAACTGTTTTTT.

This clonotype came up many times. The chain is built from TRBV29-1 and TRBJ2-7; TRBD1 might be the D (6 bases). The CDR3 runs to 13 residues. Trimming cost V 7 bases and J 4 bases, with 17 bases left between them. CDR1 SQVTM and CDR2 ANQGSEA come from the germline V gene. CDR3 region: CSAEVGRGYEQYF. CDR3 nucleotide sequence: TGCAGCGCAGAGGTCGGCAGGGGTTACGAGCAGTACTTC.

The V gene is TRBV7-6, the J gene TRBJ2-3, with 7 nucleotides matching TRBD1. The CDR3 has 15 residues. Germline V gene data show CDR1 as SGHVS and CDR2 as FNYEAQ. V was pared by 5 bases and J by 5 bases, with 10 bases of the junction left unmatched. The CDR3: CASSLDTGAGDTQYF. CDR3 DNA sequence: TGTGCCAGCAGCCTAGATACAGGGGCTGGAGATACGCAGTATTTT.

At least ten counts were recorded for this clonotype. The chain is built from TRBV5-1 and TRBJ1-2, with 8 bases fitting TRBD1. The germline CDR1 and CDR2 sequences are SGHRS and YFSETQ. The CDR3 length is 17 residues. V trimming: 2 bases; J trimming: 5 bases; junction bases outside the gene matches: 14. DNA for the CDR3: TGCGCCAGCAGCTTATCAGGGGGCGCGCCCAAGAATTATGGCTACACCTTC. Translated: CASSLSGGAPKNYGYTF. Using reference TRBV5-1 and TRBJ1-2 for the parts outside the CDR3, the full variable domain is KAGVTQTPRYLIKTRGQQVTLSCSPISGHRSVSWYQQTPGQGLQFLFEYFSETQRNKGNFPGRFSGRQFSNSRSEMNVSTLELGDSALYLCASSLSGGAPKNYGYTFGSGTRLTVV.

This rearrangement joins TRBV5-6 to TRBJ2-1, with a tentative D call TRBD2 (6 bases). CDR1 is SGHDT, CDR2 YYEEEE, per germline. The V gene lost 4 bases and the J gene lost 7 bases, with 15 bases spanning the gap. This CDR3 spans 14 amino acids. The CDR3 nucleotides are TGTGCCAGCAGCCACCGGGGAGGAGGTAATGAGCAGTTCTTC. Its translation: CASSHRGGGNEQFF.

A note on this clonotype: Just one base apart from a much larger clone, this may be a read error. V is TRBV24-1 and J is TRBJ1-5, with D possibly being TRBD1 (5 bases). The CDR3 has 16 residues. Germline V gives CDR1 KGHDR, CDR2 SFDVKD. The CDR3 region is CATSNTRGSSNQPRHF. DNA of the CDR3: TGTGCCACCAGTAATACACGGGGCAGTAGCAATCAGCCCCGGCATTTT.

This clonotype was counted many times. The V and J genes are TRBV6-6 and TRBJ2-2, with D perhaps TRBD2 (5 bases). Deletions cut 0 bases from V and 6 bases from J, with 17 bases between. This CDR3 contains 17 residues. Germline CDR1 is MNHNY and CDR2 is SVGAGI (reference sequence). The CDR3 protein is CASSYSSGAIRPGELFF. The CDR3 DNA reads TGTGCCAGCAGTTACTCGAGCGGAGCCATACGACCCGGGGAGCTGTTTTTT.

The rearrangement uses TRBV6-5 and TRBJ2-4, with 9 bases that match TRBD2. Germline CDR1 and CDR2: MNHEY and SVGAGI. The ends lost 8 bases at V and 11 bases at J; junction bases unmatched: 13. The CDR3 loop spans 14 amino acids. CDR3: CASRQGLQRGVQYF. The CDR3 DNA reads as TGTGCCAGCCGTCAGGGGCTCCAGCGGGGGGTTCAGTACTTC.

This clonotype was detected a few times. V is TRBV30 and J is TRBJ1-2; 8 bases are a match to TRBD1. With V trimmed by 4 bases and J by 9 bases, 13 bases remained unmatched. CDR3 length: 14 amino acids. CDR1 is GTSNPN and CDR2 is SVGIG in the germline V gene (reference sequence). The CDR3 loop reads CAWTVRGLSGSYTF. In nucleotides, the CDR3 is TGTGCCTGGACCGTCAGGGGGCTTTCGGGTAGCTACACCTTC.

This clonotype was seen repeatedly, ten times or more. The gene calls are TRBV20-1 and TRBJ2-7; a weak D match, TRBD2 (6 bases). Germline CDR1 and CDR2: DFQATT and SNEGSKA (reference sequence). The length of the CDR3 is 14 residues. V was trimmed by 3 bases and J by 3 bases, leaving 15 bases between them. CDR3 in amino acids: CSARWGGSNYEQYV. CDR3 in DNA: TGCAGTGCTAGGTGGGGAGGTTCAAACTACGAGCAGTACGTC.

The chain recombines TRBV10-3 with TRBJ1-5; D ambiguous. CDR3 length: 12 residues. The germline gives CDR1 ENHRY, CDR2 SYGVKD. The V end was cut by 0 bases, the J end by 5 bases, with 2 bases between. CDR3 residues: CAISESDQPQHF. Written as DNA, the CDR3 is TGTGCCATCAGTGAGTCGGATCAGCCCCAGCATTTT.

This clonotype was recorded many times. The CDR3 loop reads CASSYTGGTGNTIYF. The CDR3 DNA is TGTGCCAGCAGTTACACAGGGGGCACTGGAAACACCATATATTTT. The chain uses TRBV6-6 and TRBJ1-3; TRBD1 agrees at 9 bases. Trimming took 2 bases from V and 2 from J; bases not matched to a gene: 1. CDR3 size: 15 residues. CDR1 and CDR2 from the germline V gene are MNHNY and SVGAGI (reference sequence).

The J gene is TRBJ2-5, the V gene TRBV10-3; 9 bases are a match to TRBD1. V dropped 10 bases and J dropped 7; count of bases not matched to a gene: 13. CDR3 size: 14 residues. Germline CDR1 ENHRY, CDR2 SYGVKD. The CDR3, as DNA: TGTGCCACCCGCGGGACAGGGTCCCGGGGGACCCAGTACTTC. Translation gives CATRGTGSRGTQYF.

The chain is built from TRBV2 and TRBJ2-7; D is unresolved. Trimming removed 7 bases from V and 6 bases from J, with 19 bases in between. Per germline, CDR1 SNHLY and CDR2 FYNNEI. This CDR3 is 14 amino acids long. CDR3 sequence reads: CASNSRRWLGEQYF. The DNA for the CDR3 is TGTGCCAGCAATTCCAGGCGTTGGCTCGGCGAGCAGTACTTC.

The gene calls are TRBV9 and TRBJ2-3; tentatively, D is TRBD2 (6 bases). Germline lookup yields CDR1 SGDLS and CDR2 YYNGEE. Trimming removed 4 bases at V and 3 bases at J, with 15 bases between. There are 15 residues in the CDR3. The DNA of the CDR3 is TGTGCCAGCAGCCCGTGGCCCGCGGGAACAGATACGCAGTATTTT. Its translation: CASSPWPAGTDTQYF.

The chain recombines TRBV7-3 with TRBJ2-5; no definite D call. The CDR3 runs 13 residues. Germline V gene sequence: CDR1 SGHTA, CDR2 FQGTGA. V lost 4 bases to trimming and J lost 5 bases, with 11 bases between them. DNA for the CDR3: TGTGCCAGCAGCTCAGACCCCCTGGAGACCCAGTACTTC. Translation: CASSSDPLETQYF.

This clonotype was observed a few times. The rearrangement links TRBV11-2 to TRBJ1-3; D is undetermined. The CDR3 spans 17 residues. Trimming removed 3 bases from V and 3 bases from J, with 18 bases in between. The V gene's germline CDR1 is SGHAT and CDR2 FQNNGV. CDR3: CASSLDPKGPYGNTIYF. In nucleotides, the CDR3 is TGTGCCAGCAGCTTGGACCCGAAAGGGCCGTATGGAAACACCATATATTTT.

The chain combines TRBV5-6 with TRBJ2-3; 7 bases match TRBD1. Losses at the gene ends were 0 bases for V and 2 bases for J; bases not matched to a gene: 6. Germline CDR1 and CDR2: SGHDT and YYEEEE. The CDR3 is made up of 16 amino acids. Here the CDR3 reads CASSLAQGVLTDTQYF. CDR3 DNA: TGTGCCAGCAGCTTGGCCCAGGGGGTCCTCACAGATACGCAGTATTTT.

The chain couples TRBV5-1 to TRBJ2-5, with D perhaps TRBD1 (5 bases). CDR1 is SGHRS, CDR2 YFSETQ, per germline. The CDR3 loop spans 15 amino acids. The V and J ends lost 1 base and 5 bases respectively, with 15 bases between them. The CDR3 reads CASSLLPGLSETQYF. The CDR3 DNA is TGCGCCAGCAGCTTGTTACCAGGGCTGAGCGAGACCCAGTACTTC.

The chain is built from TRBV30 and TRBJ1-4; D unresolved. This CDR3 has 16 residues. The germline CDR1 and CDR2 sequences are GTSNPN and SVGIG (reference sequence). V lost 0 bases to trimming and J lost 6 bases, with 17 bases between them. The DNA for the CDR3 is TGTGCCTGGAGTGTTCTGGGAGCCGGCTTGGATGAAAAACTGTTTTTT. It yields the protein CAWSVLGAGLDEKLFF. Full variable domain (remainder filled in from reference TRBV30 and TRBJ1-4): SQTIHQWPATLVQPVGSPLSLECTVEGTSNPNLYWYRQAAGRGLQLLFYSVGIGQISSEVPQNLSASRPQDRQFILSSKKLLLSDSGFYLCAWSVLGAGLDEKLFFGSGTQLSVL.

The gene calls are TRBV12-3 or TRBV12-4 and TRBJ2-2; D gene unclear. The CDR3 spans 16 residues. V lost 1 base to trimming and J lost 1 base, with 10 bases between them. The CDR3 DNA sequence: TGTGCCAGCAGTTTAGTGAGGACGGAGAACACCGGGGAGCTGTTTTTT. Protein: CASSLVRTENTGELFF.

This clonotype has more than one count but fewer than ten. The gene calls are TRBV7-2 and TRBJ1-2; TRBD1 matches at 7 bases. CDR3 length: 14 residues. The ends lost 3 bases at V and 9 bases at J; junction bases unmatched: 10. Germline V gene sequence: CDR1 SGHTA, CDR2 FQGNSA. Here the CDR3 reads CASSFQRGDSSYTF. The CDR3 DNA reads as TGTGCCAGCAGCTTCCAACGCGGGGACAGTAGCTACACCTTC.

This clonotype was found a few times. The chain couples TRBV20-1 to TRBJ2-1; 14 bases agree with TRBD2. The CDR3 runs to 16 residues. Germline-derived CDR1 and CDR2 are DFQATT and SNEGSKA (reference sequence). J lost 6 bases, V lost 5 bases, and 9 bases had no gene match. CDR3 nucleotide sequence: TGCAGTGCTGCTCCGGGACTAGCGGGGGTGGCCAATGAGCAGTTCTTC. Encoded protein: CSAAPGLAGVANEQFF.